These 32 T cell receptor beta chains were sequenced from one sample in a study of blood T cell repertoires in COVID-19. The repertoire was sequenced with immunoSEQ multiplex PCR; TCRdb's copy has only in-frame clones and lacks some. The table records about 380,000 clones, 88% of them present only once. The sample taken for sequencing was PBMCs or T cells enriched from blood (not recorded which). These receptors came from a young woman who had recovered from COVID-19.

The chain carries TRBV7-3 and TRBJ1-1; tentative D call: TRBD1 (6 bases). This CDR3 region has 13 residues. Germline CDR1 reads SGHTA; CDR2 reads FQGTGA. The germline V and J ends were trimmed by 6 bases and 4 bases, with 12 bases remaining between them. CDR3 sequence: CASSIKGGTEAFF. The CDR3 DNA is TGTGCCAGCAGTATAAAAGGGGGCACTGAAGCTTTCTTT.

This clone was seen only a few times. The chain uses TRBV6-5 and TRBJ1-3; D uncertain. Germline assignment: CDR1 MNHEY and CDR2 SVGAGI. V lost 0 bases, J lost 0 bases, and 9 bases lay in between. The CDR3 is made up of 16 amino acids. As DNA, the CDR3 is TGTGCCAGCAGTTACTCCACACGAAGCTCTGGAAACACCATATATTTT. It yields the protein CASSYSTRSSGNTIYF.

The chain has TRBV9 and TRBJ2-4, with TRBD1 matching 7 bases. The CDR3 length is 16 residues. The ends lost 3 bases at V and 0 bases at J; junction bases unmatched: 6. Germline V CDR1 and CDR2: SGDLS, YYNGEE. DNA of the CDR3: TGTGCCAGCAGCGCCGGGACAGCACTAGCCAAAAACATTCAGTACTTC. Amino acids: CASSAGTALAKNIQYF.

V and J are TRBV7-3 and TRBJ1-2, with TRBD1 matching 9 bases. The J segment lost 3 bases and the V segment lost 2 bases, leaving 4 bases of the junction unmatched. The CDR3 sequence is 15 residues long. CDR1 SGHTA and CDR2 FQGTGA come from the germline V gene. CDR3 region: CASSLLGQGDYGYTF. For the CDR3, the DNA is TGTGCCAGCAGCTTATTGGGACAGGGCGACTATGGCTACACCTTC. The whole variable domain, filled in from reference TRBV7-3 and TRBJ1-2, reads GAGVSQTPSNKVTEKGKYVELRCDPISGHTALYWYRQSLGQGPEFLIYFQGTGAADDSGLPNDRFFAVRPEGSVSTLKIQRTERGDSAVYLCASSLLGQGDYGYTFGSGTRLTVV.

The chain links TRBV7-3 to TRBJ2-1, with a weak D call TRBD2 (7 bases). In germline, CDR1 is SGHTA, CDR2 FQGTGA. The V and J ends lost 5 bases and 16 bases respectively, with 24 bases between them. CDR3 length equals 14 residues. For the CDR3, the DNA is TGTGCCAGCAGCCCGGGGGGCGGGTACCCGGGGGGTTTCTTC. Its translation is CASSPGGGYPGGFF.

V gene TRBV5-1 combines with J gene TRBJ1-2; weak D call: TRBD1 (5 bases). Trimming cost V 1 base and J 8 bases, with 12 bases left between them. The germline gives CDR1 SGHRS, CDR2 YFSETQ. The CDR3 is made up of 13 amino acids. DNA of the CDR3: TGCGCCAGCAGCTTGATCGGGGGGGAAGGCTACACCTTC. Its translation is CASSLIGGEGYTF.

The rearrangement links TRBV27 to TRBJ2-3; no clear D gene. CDR3 length: 16 residues. V was shortened by 1 base and J by 1 base, with 12 bases between the two germline ends. CDR1 and CDR2 (germline): MNHEY, SMNVEV (reference sequence). In DNA, the CDR3 is TGTGCCAGCAGTTTATGGCAGAAGGCGGGCACAGATACGCAGTATTTT. Protein sequence: CASSLWQKAGTDTQYF.

V is TRBV9 and J is TRBJ2-7; D unresolved. The V end was cut by 0 bases, the J end by 3 bases, with 13 bases between. This CDR3 has 15 residues. Germline CDR1 reads SGDLS; CDR2 reads YYNGEE. The CDR3 nucleotides are TGTGCCAGCAGCGTAGGTAGCAGCCTAAACTACGAGCAGTACTTC. It translates to CASSVGSSLNYEQYF.

The genes are TRBV6-2 or TRBV6-3 and TRBJ1-2; TRBD1 might be the D (6 bases). Germline CDR1 MNHEY, CDR2 SVGEGT. This CDR3 region has 15 residues. The V gene lost 1 base and the J gene lost 4 bases, with 13 bases spanning the gap. The CDR3 here is CASSYWPQGIYGYTF. CDR3 in DNA: TGTGCCAGCAGTTACTGGCCCCAGGGGATCTATGGCTACACCTTC.

The rearrangement joins TRBV27 to TRBJ2-2; 10 nucleotides line up with TRBD2. The germline V gene encodes CDR1 MNHEY and CDR2 SMNVEV (reference sequence). J lost 2 bases, V lost 3 bases, and 3 bases had no gene match. The CDR3 spans 16 residues. This CDR3 reads CASSFLAGANTGELFF. CDR3 bases: TGTGCCAGCAGTTTCCTAGCGGGGGCCAACACCGGGGAGCTGTTTTTT.

This CDR3 reads CASSQDTVSGNTIYF. CDR3 in DNA: TGTGCCAGCAGCCAAGATACAGTCTCTGGAAACACCATATATTTT. The chain employs TRBV3-1 (or the pseudogene TRBV3-2) and TRBJ1-3; D remains unclear. Germline CDR1 is LGHDT and CDR2 is YNNKEL (reference sequence). This CDR3 region has 15 residues. The V end was cut by 0 bases, the J end by 0 bases, with 6 bases between.

The chain links TRBV28 to TRBJ2-3; 7 bases agree with TRBD1. Unmatched junction bases numbered 10, after V lost 7 bases and J lost 6 bases. This CDR3 has 14 amino acids. The germline V gene encodes CDR1 MDHEN and CDR2 SYDVKM. This CDR3 is CASTLGGRVDTQYF. DNA for the CDR3: TGTGCCAGCACCCTAGGGGGCCGGGTGGATACGCAGTATTTT. Combining the CDR3 with reference TRBV28 and TRBJ2-3 gives the whole variable domain DVKVTQSSRYLVKRTGEKVFLECVQDMDHENMFWYRQDPGLGLRLIYFSYDVKMKEKGDIPEGYSVSREKKERFSLILESASTNQTSMYLCASTLGGRVDTQYFGPGTRLTVL.

This chain links TRBV6-5 with TRBJ1-3; D is unclear. Trimming left V 0 bases short and J 0 bases short, with 9 bases between. The CDR3 totals 16 residues. Germline V gene lookup returns CDR1 MNHEY and CDR2 SVGAGI. The CDR3 nucleotides read TGTGCCAGCAGTTACTCGTCCAGATTCTCTGGAAACACCATATATTTT. Its protein is CASSYSSRFSGNTIYF.

This clone was recorded once. This sequence joins TRBV7-9 and TRBJ2-2, with D possibly matching TRBD1 (6 bases). Trimming stripped 4 bases from V and 0 bases from J, with 15 bases between. Germline V lookup: CDR1 SEHNR, CDR2 FQNEAQ (reference sequence). This CDR3 has 17 residues. CDR3 sequence (DNA): TGTGCCAGCAGCTCGAGACAGGTCCCGGCGAACACCGGGGAGCTGTTTTTT. Its protein is CASSSRQVPANTGELFF.

The chain joins TRBV6-6 to TRBJ1-3; no clear D gene. This CDR3 comprises 12 residues. Germline values: CDR1 MNHNY, CDR2 SVGAGI (reference sequence). Trimming took off 8 bases at V and 5 bases at J, with 10 bases between the two ends. This CDR3 reads CASGGLRNTIYF. The CDR3 bases are TGTGCCAGCGGAGGGCTGCGAAACACCATATATTTT.

The V gene is TRBV29-1, the J gene TRBJ1-1; no firm D call. The V end lost 3 bases, the J end lost 10 bases, and 15 bases lay between the germline ends. The CDR3 is 12 residues long. Germline-derived CDR1 and CDR2 are SQVTM and ANQGSEA. In DNA form, the CDR3 reads TGCAGCGTTGATCGGCAGCCCCGAGGAGCTTTCTTT. Its protein is CSVDRQPRGAFF. Based on the CDR3 plus reference TRBV29-1 and TRBJ1-1, the full variable domain is SAVISQKPSRDICQRGTSLTIQCQVDSQVTMMFWYRQQPGQSLTLIATANQGSEATYESGFVIDKFPISRPNLTFSTLTVSNMSPEDSSIYLCSVDRQPRGAFFGQGTRLTVV.

V usage is TRBV6-1 and J usage is TRBJ2-7, with 9 bases fitting TRBD2. Germline CDR1 reads MNHNS; CDR2 reads SASEGT. Trimming took 0 bases from V and 2 from J; bases not matched to a gene: 2. The CDR3 extends over 15 amino acids. CDR3 sequence: CASSEARTSAYEQYF. DNA of the CDR3: TGTGCCAGCAGTGAAGCGCGGACTAGCGCCTACGAGCAGTACTTC.

The chain couples TRBV6-5 to TRBJ1-6, with TRBD1 matching 8 bases. V lost 8 bases to trimming and J lost 9 bases; unmatched junction nucleotides: 3. Germline CDR1 and CDR2: MNHEY and SVGAGI. The CDR3 runs 12 residues. In DNA form, the CDR3 reads TGTGCCAGCCAGGGGGCGATTTCACCCCTCCACTTT. Encoded protein: CASQGAISPLHF.

Only a few counts were recorded for this clone. This rearrangement joins TRBV1 to TRBJ2-1; the D call of TRBD2 is as the table states it, not checked on the DNA. TRBV1 is a recognized pseudogene. This CDR3 region has 20 residues. The chain's CDR3 is CTSSQEEGLAGGISYNEQFF. CDR3 DNA: TGCACCAGCAGCCAAGAAGAGGGACTAGCGGGGGGCATCTCCTACAATGAGCAGTTCTTC.

This clone was counted only a few times. V gene TRBV5-5 combines with J gene TRBJ1-5, with D tentatively TRBD1 (6 bases). The V gene lost 4 bases and the J gene lost 5 bases, with 13 bases spanning the gap. This CDR3 spans 14 amino acids. Germline V CDR1 and CDR2: SGHKS, YYEKEE (reference sequence). The CDR3 DNA follows: TGTGCCAGCAGCGCTACAGGGAGGGATCAGCCCCAGCATTTT. Protein sequence: CASSATGRDQPQHF. The complete variable domain, with remaining parts taken from reference TRBV5-5 and TRBJ1-5, reads DAGVTQSPTHLIKTRGQQVTLRCSPISGHKSVSWYQQVLGQGPQFIFQYYEKEERGRGNFPDRFSARQFPNYSSELNVNALLLGDSALYLCASSATGRDQPQHFGDGTRLSIL.

The chain joins TRBV6-5 to TRBJ1-1; no clear D gene. Germline CDR1 is MNHEY and CDR2 is SVGAGI. The CDR3 is 13 amino acids. V was clipped by 2 bases and J by 1 base, with 5 bases between them. CDR3 sequence: CASSYHQNTEAFF. As DNA, the CDR3 is TGTGCCAGCAGTTACCATCAGAACACTGAAGCTTTCTTT.

The chain recombines TRBV11-2 with TRBJ1-2; 8 nucleotides line up with TRBD1. Germline CDR1 is SGHAT and CDR2 is FQNNGV. CDR3 length equals 13 residues. V shed 3 bases and J 8 bases; nucleotides not matched to a gene: 5. The CDR3 nucleotides read TGTGCCAGCAGCTTCGGACAGGGCAAGGGCTACACCTTC. Protein: CASSFGQGKGYTF.

The chain uses TRBV18 and TRBJ1-2; D gene unclear. This CDR3 spans 14 amino acids. The germline V gene encodes CDR1 KGHSH and CDR2 LQKENI. With 6 bases removed from V and 0 bases from J, the gap between germline ends came to 11 bases. This CDR3 is CASSLGGANYGYTF. The CDR3 DNA follows: TGTGCCAGCTCCCTCGGCGGGGCTAACTATGGCTACACCTTC.

This clone was observed a single time. In nucleotides, the CDR3 is TGTGCCAGCAGCCTGGAGGCCTATAATGAAAAACTGTTTTTT. Translated, it gives CASSLEAYNEKLFF. This sequence joins TRBV7-9 and TRBJ1-4; D is undetermined. CDR3 length equals 14 residues. Per the germline V gene, CDR1 is SEHNR and CDR2 is FQNEAQ (reference sequence). V was pared by 5 bases and J by 4 bases, with 11 bases between.

This clone has only one observation. The chain recombines TRBV4-1 with TRBJ2-5; 8 nucleotides match TRBD2. With 4 bases clipped from V and 0 bases from J, the junction kept 16 bases outside the gene matches. The CDR3 has 19 amino acids. Per the germline V gene, CDR1 is MGHRA and CDR2 is YSYEKL. CDR3 in amino acids: CASSLTGISGGQYQETQYF. CDR3 DNA sequence: TGCGCCAGCAGCCTGACCGGAATAAGCGGGGGTCAGTACCAAGAGACCCAGTACTTC.

Worth noting for this clone: One end of the junction is discordant with germline, which a read error may explain. The chain employs TRBV7-7 and TRBJ2-5; weak D call: TRBD2 (6 bases). Germline CDR1 is SSHAT and CDR2 is FNYEAQ (reference sequence). This CDR3 comprises 16 residues. The CDR3 DNA reads TGTGCTAGCAGCTTAGGAGGCGGGACCCCTCAAGAGACCCAGTACTTC. Its translation: CASSLGGGTPQETQYF.

This clone turned up a few times. The sample has other DNA sequences that encode this CDR3 too. V gene TRBV9 combines with J gene TRBJ1-3; D is undetermined. The germline CDR1 and CDR2 sequences are SGDLS and YYNGEE. With 0 bases removed from V and 0 bases from J, the gap between germline ends came to 7 bases. CDR3 size: 15 residues. Here the CDR3 reads CASSVGGFSGNTIYF. As DNA, the CDR3 is TGTGCCAGCAGCGTAGGAGGGTTCTCTGGAAACACCATATATTTT. The full variable domain, in which reference TRBV9 and TRBJ1-3 provide the parts outside the CDR3, is DSGVTQTPKHLITATGQRVTLRCSPRSGDLSVYWYQQSLDQGLQFLIQYYNGEERAKGNILERFSAQQFPDLHSELNLSSLELGDSALYFCASSVGGFSGNTIYFGEGSWLTVV.

The chain carries TRBV3-1 (or the pseudogene TRBV3-2) and TRBJ1-1; no reliable D call. This CDR3 region has 13 residues. Trimming left V 7 bases short and J 0 bases short, with 9 bases between. In germline, CDR1 is LGHDT, CDR2 YNNKEL (reference sequence). The CDR3 here is CASTPDMNTEAFF. In DNA, the CDR3 is TGTGCCAGCACACCAGACATGAACACTGAAGCTTTCTTT.

V gene TRBV9 combines with J gene TRBJ1-6; no definite D call. This CDR3 is built from 16 residues. With 4 bases removed from V and 0 bases from J, the gap between germline ends came to 11 bases. Germline V gene lookup returns CDR1 SGDLS and CDR2 YYNGEE. The CDR3 reads CASSPNHSSYNSPLHF. Written as DNA, the CDR3 is TGTGCCAGCAGCCCAAACCACAGCTCCTATAATTCACCCCTCCACTTT.

The V call is TRBV3-1 (or the pseudogene TRBV3-2), the J call TRBJ1-6; 8 nucleotides align to TRBD1. V was clipped by 1 base and J by 8 bases; unmatched bases: 10. In germline, CDR1 is LGHDT, CDR2 YNNKEL (reference sequence). This CDR3 comprises 17 residues. CDR3 DNA sequence: TGTGCCAGCAGCCAAGTCTCCGGGACAGGATTCCATTCACCCCTCCACTTT. Translated, it gives CASSQVSGTGFHSPLHF.

The V and J genes are TRBV30 and TRBJ1-1; D gene ambiguous. V was trimmed by 4 bases and J by 1 base, leaving 7 bases between them. This CDR3 region has 12 residues. Germline V lookup: CDR1 GTSNPN, CDR2 SVGIG (reference sequence). DNA of the CDR3: TGTGCCTGGACACTTGGGAACACTGAAGCTTTCTTT. It specifies CAWTLGNTEAFF.

The chain is built from TRBV5-1 and TRBJ2-3; D possibly corresponds to TRBD1 (5 bases). The V gene's germline CDR1 is SGHRS and CDR2 YFSETQ. The V and J ends lost 0 bases and 5 bases respectively, with 10 bases between them. The CDR3 is made up of 14 amino acids. CDR3 region: CASSLAAGIDTQYF. CDR3 in DNA: TGCGCCAGCAGCTTGGCTGCAGGGATAGATACGCAGTATTTT.